What follows is one T cell receptor beta chain and its context. This clonotype was counted only a few times. Its recognized antigen is unknown. Per-base qualities were not stored, and no clone one base away is much larger. Germline trimming amounts to 2 bases on V and 2 bases on J, with 3 as the count of junction bases outside the gene matches. There are 15 amino acids in the CDR3, from cysteine to phenylalanine inclusive. The DNA shown is the 45-base CDR3, in frame from base 1. Sequences SGHVS (CDR1) and FNYEAQ (CDR2) are obtained from the germline V gene. These data belong to a study of T-cell memory formation after mild COVID-19 (dated by TCRdb to the early 2020s). Describing the broader study: TCR sequence clusters from the two donors were largely donor specific. T-cell clones expanding and contracting after mild COVID-19 in a couple of donors were tracked by longitudinal TCRalpha and TCRbeta repertoire sequencing. The cohort comprised two young, previously healthy adult volunteers, one female and one male. General findings and caveats noted by the study authors: Contracting CD4+ clones turned up mainly in the CM and EM memory subsets, whereas EMRA was where CD8+ clones were enriched. Some responding clones were found in pre-infection memory, which suggests that pre-existing cross-reactive memory T cells took part in the SARS-CoV-2 response. SARS-CoV-2 specificity was not confirmed for the second-wave clones peaking on day 37. From day 15 to 85, contracting clones showed balanced CD4/CD8 phenotypes, whereas a second wave of clones that expanded from day 15 to 37 leaned towards CD4+. Only two mild cases were covered by the study, and larger cohorts that include severe cases with pre-infection samples were considered necessary.

Instrument used: Illumina NovaSeq 6000. TCRalpha and TCRbeta cDNA libraries were built by 5'RACE with constant-segment primers, adding sample barcodes and unique molecular identifiers. RNA was extracted from every sample with Trizol reagent. Library amplification was performed in two PCR steps, and a second sample barcode and Illumina TruSeq adapters were introduced in the second step. Libraries were sequenced on an Illumina NovaSeq with 2 x 150 bp paired-end reads. The source study handled its data this way. With migec v1.2.7, reads were demultiplexed and then collapsed into UMI-guided consensus sequences. Using mixcr v2.1.11, UMI consensuses were aligned to TRA and TRB V and J templates and then assembled into clonotypes. A clonotype was counted as expanded or contracted only when both edgeR and NoisET called the clonotype significant, with the noise models trained on biological replicates. For edgeR calls, a false discovery rate-adjusted p below 0.01 and a log2 fold-change threshold of 1 were applied. PCA with hierarchical clustering of max-normalized trajectories of the 1000 most abundant clonotypes was used as exploratory dynamics analysis. Each responding clone was given a CD4 or CD8 phenotype based on the CD4+ and CD8+ repertoires, which had been sequenced separately. The public reads were quality trimmed at Q25 with fastp and then assembled into clones with MiXCR by TCRdb, keeping productive beta chains. Rows are combined by CDR3 protein, so each entry shows the most common genes and DNA. It is TCRdb's table, rather than the study itself, that gives the V and J calls and clone size. This sample holds about 290,000 distinct CDR3 sequences; approximately 19% were observed only once. The leading ten clones occupy 23% of the sample.

PBMCs were isolated by Ficoll-Paque density gradient centrifugation. The receptor's source is a man between 18 and 35 years old who had mild COVID-19 (a few samples of this study predate the infection). The sample titles of this study are shuffled in the database, so cell type and time point are left out; the donor was told from shared clones. The V and J segments used are TRBV7-6 and TRBJ2-3, with 8 junctional bases fitting TRBD2. Sequencing used PBMCs or a T cell subset sorted from them (not recorded which). The sequenced DNA is TGTGCCAGCAGCTTAATAGCGGGGAACACAGATACGCAGTATTTT. This sequence encodes CASSLIAGNTDTQYF.